This entry lists 15 T cell receptor beta chains sequenced from one sample in a study of blood T cells in healthy people across ages. Alongside a J-beta primer mix, a sample-barcoded 5' primer served in a second PCR lasting roughly 7 to 11 cycles. Via MiXCR, TCRdb re-called the 5' RACE reads, giving one row per CDR3 protein. The table records about 1.4 million distinct CDR3 sequences, approximately 60% of them present only once. Input material: blood. All receptors come from a man younger than 35 in good health.

The sample holds a few counts of this clonotype. The V call is TRBV20-1, the J call TRBJ2-3; D perhaps matches TRBD2 (6 bases). The germline V gene has CDR1 DFQATT and CDR2 SNEGSKA (reference sequence). Trimming removed 1 base at V and 2 bases at J, with 7 bases between. The CDR3 loop spans 13 amino acids. The CDR3 DNA follows: TGCAGTGCTAGAGGGACTAACACAGATACGCAGTATTTT. Protein: CSARGTNTDTQYF.

The rearrangement uses TRBV20-1 and TRBJ2-5, with TRBD1 identical over 8 bases. The assigned J gene may be wrong: the sequence end matches TRBJ2-1 better. Germline V lookup: CDR1 DFQATT, CDR2 SNEGSKA (reference sequence). CDR3 length: 16 residues. Written as DNA, the CDR3 is TGCAGTGCTAGAGTGTGGGGCGGACAGGGCCAAGAGACCCAGTTCTTC. Protein: CSARVWGGQGQETQFF.

This sequence joins TRBV20-1 and TRBJ2-4; TRBD1 matches at 7 bases. The DNA matches TRBJ2-7 better at its end, which makes the J call doubtful. The CDR3 has 13 residues. Germline CDR1 reads DFQATT; CDR2 reads SNEGSKA (reference sequence). The chain's CDR3 is CSATGTVPYEQYF. The DNA for the CDR3 is TGCAGTGCAACCGGGACAGTTCCCTACGAGCAGTACTTC.

The chain recombines TRBV27 with TRBJ2-1, with D possibly called TRBD1 or TRBD2 (6 bases each). CDR3 length: 13 residues. The germline CDR1 and CDR2 sequences are MNHEY and SMNVEV (reference sequence). Deletions cut 3 bases from V and 7 bases from J, with 10 bases between. The CDR3 is CASSLLGGNEQFF. DNA of the CDR3: TGTGCCAGCAGTTTGTTAGGGGGGAATGAGCAGTTCTTC.

There are a few counts of this clonotype. The chain employs TRBV6-5 and TRBJ1-5, with 9 bases aligning to TRBD1. CDR1 is MNHEY, CDR2 SVGAGI, per germline. With V trimmed by 6 bases and J by 7 bases, 10 bases remained unmatched. CDR3 length equals 15 residues. Here the CDR3 DNA reads TGTGCCAGCAGCCTCGGACAGGGGTATCGGCAGCCCCAGCATTTT. This encodes CASSLGQGYRQPQHF.

The chain employs TRBV6-4 and TRBJ2-1, with 9 bases matching TRBD2. Germline loops: CDR1 MRHNA, CDR2 SNTAGT. With 5 bases clipped from V and 7 bases from J, the junction kept 3 bases outside the gene matches. The CDR3 runs to 13 residues. This CDR3 reads CASSQLAGNEQFF. The CDR3 nucleotides are TGTGCCAGCAGTCAGCTAGCGGGAAATGAGCAGTTCTTC.

The chain uses TRBV20-1 and TRBJ2-7, with a weak D call TRBD2 (5 bases). CDR1 and CDR2 (germline): DFQATT, SNEGSKA (reference sequence). CDR3 size: 16 residues. V lost 0 bases, J lost 3 bases, and 18 bases lay in between. The CDR3 sequence is CSARDGRAGKGYEQYF. The CDR3 coding sequence is TGCAGTGCTAGAGATGGGCGGGCAGGTAAAGGCTACGAGCAGTACTTC.

In DNA, the CDR3 is TGTGCCAGCAGTGAAGTGGGTAACACTGAAGCTTTCTTT. Translation: CASSEVGNTEAFF. V gene TRBV6-1 combines with J gene TRBJ1-1; D gene uncertain. Per the germline V gene, CDR1 is MNHNS and CDR2 is SASEGT. The germline V and J ends were trimmed by 1 base and 2 bases, with 5 bases remaining between them. The CDR3 is made up of 13 amino acids.

This rearrangement joins TRBV6-5 to TRBJ2-7, with TRBD1 as a possible D gene (5 bases). The CDR3 has 13 residues. Germline-derived CDR1 and CDR2 are MNHEY and SVGAGI. Trimming shortened V by 11 bases and J by 6 bases, and 20 bases separated the two germline ends. The DNA of the CDR3 is TGTGCCTCCGGCCGGCAGGGTATAGGCGAGCAGTACTTC. Translated, it gives CASGRQGIGEQYF.

The genes are TRBV11-2 and TRBJ2-5; the D gene is possibly TRBD1 (5 bases). Germline CDR1 is SGHAT and CDR2 is FQNNGV. V was pared by 6 bases and J by 5 bases, with 22 bases between. This CDR3 has 16 amino acids. CDR3 loop: CASRLPYQGKRETQYF. The CDR3 DNA reads TGTGCCAGCAGATTGCCTTACCAGGGAAAGAGGGAGACCCAGTACTTC.

This clonotype was observed a few times. V usage is TRBV7-2 and J usage is TRBJ2-5, with 7 bases lining up with TRBD2. CDR3 length: 15 amino acids. V shed 8 bases, J shed 5 bases, and the junction held 14 bases outside the gene matches. Germline CDR1 SGHTA, CDR2 FQGNSA. The CDR3 loop reads CASGEWASGGETQYF. In DNA, the CDR3 is TGTGCCAGCGGCGAATGGGCTAGCGGAGGGGAGACCCAGTACTTC. The whole variable domain, filled in from reference TRBV7-2 and TRBJ2-5, reads GAGVSQSPSNKVTEKGKDVELRCDPISGHTALYWYRQSLGQGLEFLIYFQGNSAPDKSGLPSDRFSAERTGGSVSTLTIQRTQQEDSAVYLCASGEWASGGETQYFGPGTRLLVL.

The gene calls are TRBV29-1 and TRBJ1-1, with 7 bases fitting TRBD1. Germline V gives CDR1 SQVTM, CDR2 ANQGSEA. The CDR3 sequence is 13 residues long. V gave up 5 bases and J gave up 7 bases; unmatched junction bases: 10. CDR3 protein: CSVFTGQEFEAFF. CDR3 DNA sequence: TGCAGCGTTTTCACCGGACAGGAGTTTGAAGCTTTCTTT.

The sample holds a few counts of this clonotype. The V call is TRBV4-3, the J call TRBJ2-3; D not certain. This CDR3 is built from 14 residues. Per germline, CDR1 LGHNA and CDR2 YSLEER. Trimming took off 2 bases at V and 6 bases at J, with 12 bases between the two ends. The chain's CDR3 is CASSQTLSHDTQYF. The DNA of the CDR3 is TGCGCCAGCAGCCAAACGCTGAGCCACGATACGCAGTATTTT.

The J gene is TRBJ2-1, the V gene TRBV3-1, with a tentative D call TRBD1 (6 bases). Germline V gene lookup returns CDR1 LGHDT and CDR2 YNNKEL (reference sequence). V was cut by 3 bases and J by 6 bases, with 12 bases left in between. This CDR3 is built from 14 residues. CDR3 DNA: TGTGCCAGCAGCCACCTCACAGGGTTCAATGAGCAGTTCTTC. Translation gives CASSHLTGFNEQFF.

As for this clonotype: Its ends do not fully match the called genes, so a read error is possible. The chain uses TRBV7-2 and TRBJ2-7, with D perhaps matching TRBD2 (6 bases). There are 14 residues in the CDR3. Germline CDR1 and CDR2: SGHTA and FQGNSA. For the CDR3, the DNA is TGTGCCAGCAGCTACCCCGGGACTGAATACGAGCAGTGCTTC. This codes for CASSYPGTEYEQCF. The full variable domain, its missing parts supplied by reference TRBV7-2 and TRBJ2-7, is GAGVSQSPSNKVTEKGKDVELRCDPISGHTALYWYRQSLGQGLEFLIYFQGNSAPDKSGLPSDRFSAERTGGSVSTLTIQRTQQEDSAVYLCASSYPGTEYEQCFGPGTRLTVT.